This TCR beta chain was identified in a study of blood T cells in healthy people across ages. Primers used in a second PCR of about 7 to 11 cycles were a sample-barcoded 5' primer and a J-beta primer mix. TCRdb re-called the 5' RACE reads through MiXCR, storing one row per CDR3 protein. This table has under 1,000,000 distinct CDR3 sequences, more than 35% appearing once. The sequence was obtained from a man older than 75 in good health. Specimen: blood.

The CDR3 here is CASSFPMTVDGYTF. Here the CDR3 DNA reads TGTGCCAGCAGCTTTCCCATGACCGTGGATGGCTACACCTTC. The chain combines TRBV7-2 with TRBJ1-2; no clear D. Trimming took 3 bases from V and 6 from J, leaving 14 bases between them. CDR3 size: 14 residues. Germline V gene lookup returns CDR1 SGHTA and CDR2 FQGNSA.